Presented here are 29 T cell receptor beta chains from one specimen sequenced in a study of OX40 agonist ivuxolimab in advanced cancers. The table came from immunoSEQ multiplex PCR; TCRdb's copy has only in-frame clones and leaves some out. The table shows nearly 80,000 clones, with about 95% occurring only once. Material: CD4+ or CD8+ T cells sorted from blood, obtained in a trial of the OX40 agonist ivuxolimab. Source of these receptors: an adult with an advanced solid tumor such as melanoma, head and neck, liver or kidney cancer.

The chain carries TRBV15 and TRBJ2-7; 13 nucleotides align to TRBD2. Trimming cost V 0 bases and J 7 bases; bases outside gene matches: 3. Germline CDR1 reads LNHNV; CDR2 reads YYDKDF (reference sequence). CDR3 length equals 15 residues. CDR3 sequence: CATSRDLLAGGEQYF. The CDR3 region has the DNA TGTGCCACCAGCAGAGATCTACTAGCGGGGGGGGAGCAGTACTTC.

The chain uses TRBV4-1 and TRBJ1-1, with a weak D call TRBD1 (5 bases). This CDR3 has 13 amino acids. Trimming took 1 base from V and 4 from J, leaving 7 bases between them. CDR1 and CDR2 (germline): MGHRA, YSYEKL. The CDR3 DNA sequence: TGCGCCAGCAGCCAAGTTCAGGGCACTGAAGCTTTCTTT. Encoded protein: CASSQVQGTEAFF.

The V gene is TRBV27, the J gene TRBJ1-1, with D possibly TRBD1 on 5 matching bases. In germline, CDR1 is MNHEY, CDR2 SMNVEV (reference sequence). The V and J ends lost 6 bases and 4 bases respectively, with 9 bases between them. This CDR3 region has 12 residues. The CDR3 loop reads CASRQGGTEAFF. The CDR3 DNA reads as TGTGCCAGCAGGCAGGGCGGCACTGAAGCTTTCTTT.

V gene TRBV5-6 combines with J gene TRBJ2-3; no clear D. Trimming took 3 bases from V and 2 from J, leaving 13 bases between them. CDR1 is SGHDT and CDR2 is YYEEEE in the germline V gene. The CDR3 contains 15 residues. The DNA of the CDR3 is TGTGCCAGCAGCTCCCTCCTTTACAACACAGATACGCAGTATTTT. It is translated as CASSSLLYNTDTQYF.

In this sample, this clone turned up a few times. This rearrangement joins TRBV10-3 to TRBJ1-2, with D unclear. Germline V gives CDR1 ENHRY, CDR2 SYGVKD. V gave up 3 bases and J gave up 2 bases, with 1 base separating them. The CDR3 loop spans 11 amino acids. CDR3 DNA sequence: TGTGCCATCAGTGAAAACTATGGCTACACCTTC. It yields the protein CAISENYGYTF.

This chain connects TRBV5-4 to TRBJ2-2, with 8 bases that match TRBD1. The CDR3 is made up of 13 amino acids. The germline V gene has CDR1 SGHNT and CDR2 YYREEE (reference sequence). Trimming at V came to 4 bases and at J to 6 bases, leaving 2 bases not matched to a gene. CDR3 DNA sequence: TGTGCCAGCAGCCAACAGGGGGCCGGGGAGCTGTTTTTT. It translates to CASSQQGAGELFF.

This clone is a singleton in its sample. The gene calls are TRBV6-6 and TRBJ2-1, with 8 bases fitting TRBD2. The CDR3 loop spans 15 amino acids. V shed 0 bases and J 5 bases; nucleotides not matched to a gene: 3. Germline V gives CDR1 MNHNY, CDR2 SVGAGI (reference sequence). In DNA, the CDR3 is TGTGCCAGCAGTTACTCCCCAGCGGGGGACAATGAGCAGTTCTTC. Protein sequence: CASSYSPAGDNEQFF.

V is TRBV5-6 and J is TRBJ2-2, with TRBD2 matching over 10 bases. The CDR3 runs to 15 residues. Per germline, CDR1 SGHDT and CDR2 YYEEEE. With V trimmed by 2 bases and J by 6 bases, 4 bases remained unmatched. The CDR3, as DNA: TGTGCCAGCAGCTTTGCTAGCGGGAGCGCCGGGGAGCTGTTTTTT. Protein sequence: CASSFASGSAGELFF. The variable domain in full, with the rest retrieved from reference TRBV5-6 and TRBJ2-2, is DAGVTQSPTHLIKTRGQQVTLRCSPKSGHDTVSWYQQALGQGPQFIFQYYEEEERQRGNFPDRFSGHQFPNYSSELNVNALLLGDSALYLCASSFASGSAGELFFGEGSRLTVL.

The chain couples TRBV4-1 to TRBJ2-1; 8 bases agree with TRBD2. The length of the CDR3 is 19 residues. Germline CDR1 is MGHRA and CDR2 is YSYEKL. J gave up 8 bases and V 1 base, and 19 bases lay outside the gene matches. This chain's CDR3 is CASSQAPQGVSGRIYEQFF. In DNA form, the CDR3 reads TGCGCCAGCAGCCAAGCCCCGCAGGGAGTAAGCGGGAGAATATATGAGCAGTTCTTC.

The genes are TRBV7-2 and TRBJ2-3; D gene ambiguous. The CDR3 contains 13 residues. Germline V gene lookup returns CDR1 SGHTA and CDR2 FQGNSA. The V gene lost 1 base and the J gene lost 6 bases, with 8 bases spanning the gap. CDR3 nucleotides: TGTGCCAGCAGCTTAGTCCCCGAGGATACGCAGTATTTT. This codes for CASSLVPEDTQYF.

The rearrangement joins TRBV4-1 to TRBJ2-7; D is perhaps TRBD2 (6 bases). The CDR3 is made up of 13 amino acids. Trimming removed 1 base from V and 7 bases from J, with 11 bases in between. Germline CDR1 and CDR2: MGHRA and YSYEKL. CDR3 sequence: CASSQVWGREQYF. The CDR3 nucleotides are TGCGCCAGCAGCCAAGTATGGGGGAGGGAGCAGTACTTC.

This CDR3 reads CASGTSGSSYEQYF. In DNA, the CDR3 is TGTGCCAGCGGGACTAGCGGCAGCTCCTACGAGCAGTACTTC. The chain recombines TRBV5-6 with TRBJ2-7, with 11 positions matching TRBD2. The V gene's germline CDR1 is SGHDT and CDR2 YYEEEE. This CDR3 spans 14 amino acids. V was clipped by 7 bases and J by 0 bases; unmatched bases: 3.

This chain connects TRBV2 to TRBJ2-1; 10 positions match TRBD1. The germline V gene has CDR1 SNHLY and CDR2 FYNNEI. V shed 10 bases and J 8 bases; nucleotides not matched to a gene: 8. The CDR3 is 13 residues long. DNA of the CDR3: TGTGCCATCGGGACAGGGGCTAGCGATGAGCAGTTCTTC. This translates into CAIGTGASDEQFF.

The chain links TRBV11-2 to TRBJ2-7; D is unclear. Trimming shortened V by 3 bases and J by 2 bases, and 8 bases separated the two germline ends. Germline loops: CDR1 SGHAT, CDR2 FQNNGV. The CDR3 totals 13 residues. The CDR3 loop reads CASSFYVAYEQYF. The DNA of the CDR3 is TGTGCCAGCAGCTTTTACGTAGCCTACGAGCAGTACTTC.

J is TRBJ1-2 and V is TRBV10-3; possible D gene TRBD1, 5 bases. Germline CDR1 ENHRY, CDR2 SYGVKD. This CDR3 is built from 16 residues. Trimming stripped 7 bases from V and 4 bases from J, with 22 bases between. CDR3 coding DNA: TGTGCCATCATGGGGGAGGGATCGGGCCTAGGCTATGGCTACACCTTC. Amino acid sequence: CAIMGEGSGLGYGYTF.

The chain couples TRBV5-6 to TRBJ1-2; no clear D gene. V lost 4 bases and J lost 5, with 18 bases in between. The CDR3 extends over 15 amino acids. Per the germline V gene, CDR1 is SGHDT and CDR2 is YYEEEE. The CDR3 DNA is TGTGCCAGCAGCCCAGACACTGAGACTTTATATGGCTACACCTTC. Protein sequence: CASSPDTETLYGYTF.

The chain has TRBV28 and TRBJ1-2; D may be TRBD1 (6 bases). This CDR3 is built from 16 residues. V lost 4 bases and J 5 bases, leaving 20 bases between the germline ends. Germline assignment: CDR1 MDHEN and CDR2 SYDVKM. CDR3 loop: CASSSEGVGQRYGYTF. The CDR3 DNA follows: TGTGCCAGCAGTTCAGAAGGCGTAGGACAGAGATATGGCTACACCTTC.

This chain uses TRBV14 with TRBJ2-5, with a weak D call TRBD2 (5 bases). The CDR3 has 16 amino acids. V was shortened by 0 bases and J by 5 bases, with 16 bases between the two germline ends. Germline V gene sequence: CDR1 SGHDN, CDR2 FVKESK. The CDR3 loop is CASSQERGLPAETQYF. Written as DNA, the CDR3 is TGTGCCAGCAGCCAAGAGCGCGGGCTCCCCGCCGAGACCCAGTACTTC.

This sequence joins TRBV28 and TRBJ1-4, with D uncertain. The CDR3 covers 14 residues. Germline loops: CDR1 MDHEN, CDR2 SYDVKM. Trimming removed 6 bases from V and 7 bases from J, with 15 bases in between. DNA for the CDR3: TGTGCCAGCAGCTACAGAAATGAGCCTGAAAAACTGTTTTTT. Translation: CASSYRNEPEKLFF.

The chain combines TRBV28 with TRBJ2-7; no clear D. V was pared by 5 bases and J by 4 bases, with 15 bases between. Germline-derived CDR1 and CDR2 are MDHEN and SYDVKM. CDR3 length: 14 residues. Here the CDR3 DNA reads TGTGCCAGCAGTCCGCGTGGCTACCATTACGAGCAGTACTTC. As protein: CASSPRGYHYEQYF.

V gene TRBV6-4 combines with J gene TRBJ2-6, with D perhaps TRBD2 (6 bases). V lost 3 bases, J lost 4 bases, and 10 bases lay in between. The CDR3 sequence is 15 residues long. Per germline, CDR1 MRHNA and CDR2 SNTAGT. The CDR3 protein is CASSESGVGANVLTF. The DNA of the CDR3 is TGTGCCAGCAGTGAATCGGGGGTCGGGGCCAACGTCCTGACTTTC.

The chain employs TRBV5-4 and TRBJ2-7, with 8 bases identical to TRBD1. The CDR3 has 14 residues. The ends lost 4 bases at V and 3 bases at J; junction bases unmatched: 6. CDR1 and CDR2 (germline): SGHNT, YYREEE (reference sequence). The CDR3 DNA sequence: TGTGCCAGCAGCCAGGACAGGGTCGTCTACGAGCAGTACTTC. This sequence encodes CASSQDRVVYEQYF.

This rearrangement joins TRBV19 to TRBJ2-1; 10 bases line up with TRBD1. J was trimmed by 8 bases and V by 6 bases; bases with no gene match: 7. This CDR3 comprises 14 residues. Per the germline V gene, CDR1 is LNHDA and CDR2 is SQIVND (reference sequence). CDR3: CASSPGTGEYEQFF. CDR3 nucleotides: TGTGCCAGTAGCCCCGGGACAGGGGAGTATGAGCAGTTCTTC.

The chain recombines TRBV6-6 with TRBJ2-5, with TRBD2 matching 11 bases. CDR3 length equals 16 residues. The V segment lost 5 bases and the J segment 6 bases; nucleotides outside the gene matches: 11. From germline, CDR1 is MNHNY and CDR2 SVGAGI (reference sequence). The CDR3 spells CASSAITSGGKKTQYF. CDR3 sequence (DNA): TGTGCCAGCAGTGCCATTACTAGCGGGGGAAAAAAGACCCAGTACTTC.

This clone has only one observation. The chain couples TRBV6-1 to TRBJ2-5, with D perhaps matching TRBD1 (6 bases). This CDR3 has 14 residues. Germline-derived CDR1 and CDR2 are MNHNS and SASEGT. Trimming took 6 bases from V and 5 from J, leaving 16 bases between them. The CDR3 region has the DNA TGTGCCAGCAGAGGGCAGGGGCGCCAGGAGACCCAGTACTTC. This encodes CASRGQGRQETQYF.

The chain couples TRBV7-9 to TRBJ1-3, with D unresolved. Trimming took off 8 bases at V and 2 bases at J, with 10 bases between the two ends. Germline lookup yields CDR1 SEHNR and CDR2 FQNEAQ (reference sequence). This CDR3 comprises 13 residues. CDR3 nucleotide sequence: TGTGCCAGCGAAGACGAAGCTGGAAACACCATATATTTT. Its protein product is CASEDEAGNTIYF.

V and J are TRBV9 and TRBJ2-2, with D possibly TRBD2 on 6 matching bases. Germline CDR1 is SGDLS and CDR2 is YYNGEE. This CDR3 has 13 residues. The V end lost 7 bases, the J end lost 7 bases, and 14 bases lay between the germline ends. CDR3 region: CASGGGLGGELFF. The CDR3 DNA reads TGTGCCAGCGGCGGAGGGCTCGGCGGGGAGCTGTTTTTT.

The chain employs TRBV7-9 and TRBJ1-2; no clear D. The germline CDR1 and CDR2 sequences are SEHNR and FQNEAQ (reference sequence). This CDR3 contains 13 residues. V lost 5 bases, J lost 7 bases, and 14 bases lay in between. CDR3 protein: CASSHAGEGGYTF. The CDR3 DNA follows: TGTGCCAGCAGCCACGCGGGAGAAGGTGGCTACACCTTC. The full variable domain, with the rest looked up from reference TRBV7-9 and TRBJ1-2, is DTGVSQNPRHKITKRGQNVTFRCDPISEHNRLYWYRQTLGQGPEFLTYFQNEAQLEKSRLLSDRFSAERPKGSFSTLEIQRTEQGDSAMYLCASSHAGEGGYTFGSGTRLTVV.

The genes are TRBV5-6 and TRBJ2-5; D possibly uses TRBD1 or TRBD2 (5 bases each). Germline V gives CDR1 SGHDT, CDR2 YYEEEE. This CDR3 has 10 residues. Trimming took off 4 bases at V and 7 bases at J, with 5 bases between the two ends. CDR3 amino acids: CASSGGTQYF. CDR3 sequence (DNA): TGTGCCAGCAGCGGGGGGACCCAGTACTTC.